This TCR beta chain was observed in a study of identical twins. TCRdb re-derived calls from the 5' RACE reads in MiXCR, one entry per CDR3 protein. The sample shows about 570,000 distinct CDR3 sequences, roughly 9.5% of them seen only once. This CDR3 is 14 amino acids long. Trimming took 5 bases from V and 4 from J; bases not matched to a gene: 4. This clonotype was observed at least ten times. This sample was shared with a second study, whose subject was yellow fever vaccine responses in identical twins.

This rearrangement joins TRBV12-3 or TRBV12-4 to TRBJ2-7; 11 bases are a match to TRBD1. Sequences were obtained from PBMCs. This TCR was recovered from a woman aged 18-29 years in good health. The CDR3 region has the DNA TGTGCCAGCAGTCGGGGACAGGGGGGATACGAGCAGTACTTC. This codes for CASSRGQGGYEQYF.